The 27 T cell receptor beta chains below were found in one sample sequenced in a study of post-analysis software for immune sequencing data. Whole-study findings and limits: In patients, TRBV5-6, TRBV5-1 and TRBV20-1 belonged to five or six TRBV segments found more frequently than in controls.

Unique molecular identifiers featured in each of the TCR beta cDNA libraries. TCRdb fed the PCR reads into MiXCR, producing one record per CDR3 protein. The sample holds 750,000 to 950,000 distinct CDR3 sequences, under 60% seen once. Their antigens remain unidentified. Sample: blood. These receptors originate from a girl under 18 with multiple sclerosis.

The chain carries TRBV29-1 and TRBJ1-1; TRBD1 is a possible D gene (6 bases). The CDR3 length is 13 residues. Trimming took 6 bases from V and 3 from J, leaving 14 bases between them. Germline CDR1 and CDR2: SQVTM and ANQGSEA. CDR3 bases: TGCAGCGTCCTAGGGGGGGTTGACACTGAAGCTTTCTTT. Amino acid sequence: CSVLGGVDTEAFF.

This sequence joins TRBV28 and TRBJ1-2, with 9 nucleotides matching TRBD1. The V gene end was trimmed by 4 bases and the J gene end by 5 bases; junction bases not matched to a gene: 8. CDR3 length: 15 amino acids. Germline assignment: CDR1 MDHEN and CDR2 SYDVKM. This CDR3 is CASSWTGAIWYGYTF. The CDR3 nucleotides read TGTGCCAGCAGTTGGACAGGGGCGATATGGTATGGCTACACCTTC.

This clonotype occurred a few times. The genes are TRBV6-5 and TRBJ1-4; D uncertain. The V gene lost 6 bases and the J gene lost 10 bases, with 15 bases spanning the gap. The CDR3 has 13 amino acids. CDR1 is MNHEY and CDR2 is SVGAGI in the germline V gene. The CDR3 bases are TGTGCCAGCAGACAGACCAATCCCCCAAAACTGTTTTTT. The encoded protein is CASRQTNPPKLFF.

V and J are TRBV9 and TRBJ2-3; D not resolved. Trimming removed 3 bases at V and 2 bases at J, with 4 bases between. The germline gives CDR1 SGDLS, CDR2 YYNGEE. The CDR3 loop spans 12 amino acids. The CDR3 DNA is TGTGCCAGCAGCGCCAACACAGATACGCAGTATTTT. It yields the protein CASSANTDTQYF.

This clonotype was seen more than once but under ten times. The rearrangement uses TRBV6-2 or TRBV6-3 and TRBJ1-6; D not resolved. The CDR3 contains 14 residues. Per germline, CDR1 MNHEY and CDR2 SVGEGT. V lost 5 bases and J lost 5, with 10 bases in between. The CDR3 reads CASSPARDNSPLHF. Written as DNA, the CDR3 is TGTGCCAGCAGTCCCGCCAGAGATAATTCACCCCTCCACTTT.

This clonotype has a handful of counts. The chain is built from TRBV3-1 and TRBJ2-1; D unclear. Germline values: CDR1 LGHDT, CDR2 YNNKEL (reference sequence). The germline V and J ends were trimmed by 1 base and 0 bases, with 10 bases remaining between them. The CDR3 length is 16 residues. The CDR3 protein is CASSQVTRSSYNEQFF. CDR3 coding DNA: TGTGCCAGCAGCCAAGTTACTCGTAGCTCCTACAATGAGCAGTTCTTC.

This clonotype came up a few times. This chain joins TRBV20-1 and TRBJ2-3; TRBD2 matches at 7 bases. Trimming cost V 2 bases and J 0 bases; bases outside gene matches: 11. Germline CDR1 is DFQATT and CDR2 is SNEGSKA (reference sequence). The CDR3 is 17 amino acids. DNA of the CDR3: TGCAGTGCTAGACTAGCGGCATCCCGGGCTAGCACAGATACGCAGTATTTT. The encoded protein is CSARLAASRASTDTQYF.

The V gene is TRBV6-2 or TRBV6-3, the J gene TRBJ1-1, with D uncertain. Deletions cut 2 bases from V and 5 bases from J, with 12 bases between. Per the germline V gene, CDR1 is MNHEY and CDR2 is SVGEGT. There are 14 residues in the CDR3. The CDR3 region is CASSYPSGRTEAFF. As DNA, the CDR3 is TGTGCCAGCAGTTACCCCTCGGGGAGAACTGAAGCTTTCTTT.

The V gene is TRBV29-1, the J gene TRBJ1-1; D is unclear. The CDR3 covers 13 residues. The V gene lost 5 bases and the J gene lost 1 base, with 11 bases spanning the gap. Looked up from germline, CDR1 is SQVTM and CDR2 is ANQGSEA. The CDR3 is CSVSMAQNTEAFF. Here the CDR3 DNA reads TGCAGCGTTTCTATGGCCCAGAACACTGAAGCTTTCTTT.

This clonotype was seen a few times. The chain couples TRBV11-2 to TRBJ1-5; D perhaps matches TRBD1 (6 bases). The V end was cut by 4 bases, the J end by 10 bases, with 11 bases between. The CDR3 spans 12 residues. Germline assignment: CDR1 SGHAT and CDR2 FQNNGV. CDR3 sequence: CASSSPGHPQHF. The CDR3 nucleotides read TGTGCCAGCAGCTCGCCGGGACACCCCCAGCATTTT.

Notes on this clonotype: A much larger clonotype is one base distant, so this may be a read error. The rearrangement joins TRBV5-6 to TRBJ2-5; D is unresolved. CDR1 is SGHDT, CDR2 YYEEEE, per germline. This CDR3 comprises 13 residues. CDR3 in DNA: TGTGCCAGCAACTTGGCGTTTCAAGAGACCCAGTACTTC. Encoded protein: CASNLAFQETQYF.

The rearrangement uses TRBV20-1 and TRBJ2-1; D tentatively reads TRBD1 or TRBD2 (5 bases each). Trimming removed 2 bases at V and 6 bases at J, with 11 bases between. The CDR3 runs 13 residues. Germline V lookup: CDR1 DFQATT, CDR2 SNEGSKA (reference sequence). This CDR3 reads CSARWLGGNEQFF. Here the CDR3 DNA reads TGCAGTGCTAGATGGCTTGGGGGCAATGAGCAGTTCTTC.

The chain has TRBV20-1 and TRBJ2-5; the match to TRBD2 covers 13 bases. The CDR3 sequence is 17 residues long. With 3 bases clipped from V and 3 bases from J, the junction kept 10 bases outside the gene matches. CDR1 and CDR2 from the germline V gene are DFQATT and SNEGSKA (reference sequence). The DNA for the CDR3 is TGCAGTGCTAGGCGAGGTAGGACTAGCGGGAGAGAAGAGACCCAGTACTTC. Translated, it gives CSARRGRTSGREETQYF.

The chain uses TRBV20-1 and TRBJ2-7, with TRBD2 identical over 10 bases. Germline V gives CDR1 DFQATT, CDR2 SNEGSKA (reference sequence). With V trimmed by 3 bases and J by 4 bases, 9 bases remained unmatched. The CDR3 runs 15 residues. In DNA, the CDR3 is TGCAGTGCTAGGCCCATAGCGGGAGGATCATACGAGCAGTACTTC. Translating it yields CSARPIAGGSYEQYF.

V gene TRBV20-1 combines with J gene TRBJ1-5; no firm D call. The germline gives CDR1 DFQATT, CDR2 SNEGSKA (reference sequence). There are 15 residues in the CDR3. Trimming left V 5 bases short and J 3 bases short, with 17 bases between. The CDR3 here is CSAGDLKPSNQPQHF. CDR3 sequence (DNA): TGCAGTGCTGGCGACCTGAAGCCTTCCAATCAGCCCCAGCATTTT.

This clonotype was counted ten times or more. J is TRBJ2-7 and V is TRBV12-3 or TRBV12-4; D remains ambiguous. Trimming left V 6 bases short and J 4 bases short, with 10 bases between. This CDR3 region has 12 residues. The CDR3 sequence is CASSLSPYEQYF. The DNA for the CDR3 is TGTGCCAGCAGCTTATCCCCATACGAGCAGTACTTC.

This chain joins TRBV28 and TRBJ2-1; D is possibly TRBD1 or TRBD2 (5 bases each). Trimming stripped 4 bases from V and 1 base from J, with 11 bases between. The CDR3 totals 15 residues. The V gene's germline CDR1 is MDHEN and CDR2 SYDVKM. CDR3 coding DNA: TGTGCCAGCAGTTCTGTGGGGGAGTCCTACAATGAGCAGTTCTTC. It specifies CASSSVGESYNEQFF.

This clonotype has just a few counts. The CDR3 sequence is CSASPDRSSYEQYF. The CDR3 nucleotides are TGCAGTGCTAGCCCGGACAGGAGCTCCTACGAGCAGTACTTC. This chain links TRBV20-1 with TRBJ2-7; TRBD1 matches at 7 bases. Germline-derived CDR1 and CDR2 are DFQATT and SNEGSKA (reference sequence). This CDR3 spans 14 amino acids. The V gene end was trimmed by 3 bases and the J gene end by 0 bases; junction bases not matched to a gene: 5.

V is TRBV7-2 and J is TRBJ1-5; D is unresolved. CDR1 and CDR2 from the germline V gene are SGHTA and FQGNSA. Between the trimmed V and J ends, which lost 1 base and 7 bases, there was a span of 8 bases. The CDR3 spans 13 residues. Written as DNA, the CDR3 is TGTGCCAGCAGCTTAGTAGGAAGGCAGCCCCAGCATTTT. Protein sequence: CASSLVGRQPQHF.

Only a few counts were recorded for this clonotype. The CDR3 reads CAIKGTETYEQYF. The CDR3 DNA reads as TGTGCCATTAAGGGGACAGAAACCTACGAGCAGTACTTC. This sequence joins TRBV10-3 and TRBJ2-7; the match to TRBD1 covers 7 bases. The germline CDR1 and CDR2 sequences are ENHRY and SYGVKD. The junction had 7 bases not matched to a gene; V was cut back by 9 bases and J by 2 bases. The CDR3 is made up of 13 amino acids.

This CDR3 reads CASSFGSATYEQYF. The CDR3 region has the DNA TGTGCCAGCAGCTTCGGGAGTGCCACCTACGAGCAGTACTTC. V usage is TRBV7-2 and J usage is TRBJ2-7; possibly TRBD2 for D (6 bases). In germline, CDR1 is SGHTA, CDR2 FQGNSA. V was clipped by 3 bases and J by 2 bases, with 11 bases between them. The CDR3 runs to 14 residues.

The chain joins TRBV7-2 to TRBJ2-7, with TRBD1 matching over 7 bases. The CDR3 runs to 13 residues. V was pared by 5 bases and J by 3 bases, with 4 bases of the junction left unmatched. CDR1 and CDR2 (germline): SGHTA, FQGNSA. The CDR3 DNA follows: TGTGCCAGCAGCAGAGGGGACAGCTACGAGCAGTACTTC. Its protein product is CASSRGDSYEQYF. The full variable domain, completed using reference TRBV7-2 and TRBJ2-7, is GAGVSQSPSNKVTEKGKDVELRCDPISGHTALYWYRQSLGQGLEFLIYFQGNSAPDKSGLPSDRFSAERTGGSVSTLTIQRTQQEDSAVYLCASSRGDSYEQYFGPGTRLTVT.

V and J are TRBV6-6 and TRBJ2-4; the match to TRBD1 covers 7 bases. Germline V gene data show CDR1 as MNHNY and CDR2 as SVGAGI (reference sequence). This CDR3 is built from 11 residues. V lost 5 bases to trimming and J lost 12 bases; unmatched junction nucleotides: 4. In DNA, the CDR3 is TGTGCCAGCAGTCACCGGGACAGTCAGTACTTC. It translates to CASSHRDSQYF.

The V gene is TRBV6-2 or TRBV6-3, the J gene TRBJ1-5; D is unresolved. The V end was cut by 5 bases, the J end by 3 bases, with 11 bases between. The germline V gene has CDR1 MNHEY and CDR2 SVGEGT. CDR3 size: 14 residues. The CDR3 DNA reads TGTGCCAGCAGTCATGAAGTGGACAATCAGCCCCAGCATTTT. This encodes CASSHEVDNQPQHF.

The chain employs TRBV15 and TRBJ1-4; D perhaps matches TRBD1 (5 bases). CDR1 is LNHNV, CDR2 YYDKDF, per germline (reference sequence). The CDR3 totals 16 residues. The V gene lost 0 bases and the J gene lost 5 bases, with 13 bases spanning the gap. The CDR3 spells CATSRDVGTPNEKLFF. Here the CDR3 DNA reads TGTGCCACCAGCAGAGATGTCGGGACCCCGAATGAAAAACTGTTTTTT.

This clonotype occurred once. At one end, the junction sequence differs from germline, possibly due to a read error. This chain links TRBV7-9 with TRBJ2-7, with D possibly TRBD1 on 6 matching bases. This CDR3 has 16 amino acids. From germline, CDR1 is SEHNR and CDR2 FQNEAQ (reference sequence). CDR3 loop: CASSHPGTFSSYEQYF. The DNA of the CDR3 is TGTGCCAGCAGCCACCCCGGGACATTTAGCTCCTACGAGCAGTACTTT.

This clonotype has more than one count but fewer than ten. This rearrangement joins TRBV28 to TRBJ2-7, with D maybe TRBD2 (6 bases). The V and J ends lost 6 bases and 6 bases respectively, with 12 bases between them. The CDR3 has 12 residues. CDR1 and CDR2 (germline): MDHEN, SYDVKM. The CDR3 loop is CASSPMGGEQYF. CDR3 DNA: TGTGCCAGCAGCCCCATGGGGGGCGAGCAGTACTTC. The whole variable domain, remainder taken from reference TRBV28 and TRBJ2-7, is DVKVTQSSRYLVKRTGEKVFLECVQDMDHENMFWYRQDPGLGLRLIYFSYDVKMKEKGDIPEGYSVSREKKERFSLILESASTNQTSMYLCASSPMGGEQYFGPGTRLTVT.